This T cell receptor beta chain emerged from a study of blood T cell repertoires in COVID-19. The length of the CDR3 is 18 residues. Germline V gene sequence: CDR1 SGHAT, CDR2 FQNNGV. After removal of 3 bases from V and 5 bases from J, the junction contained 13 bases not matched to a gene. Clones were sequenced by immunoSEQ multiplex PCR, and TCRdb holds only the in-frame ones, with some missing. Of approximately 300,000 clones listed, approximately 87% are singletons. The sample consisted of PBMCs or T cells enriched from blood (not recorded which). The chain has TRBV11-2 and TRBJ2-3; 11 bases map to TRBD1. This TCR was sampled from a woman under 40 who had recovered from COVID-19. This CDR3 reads CASSFPPGQGGVGDTQYF. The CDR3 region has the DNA TGTGCCAGCAGCTTTCCGCCGGGACAGGGGGGAGTTGGAGATACGCAGTATTTT.